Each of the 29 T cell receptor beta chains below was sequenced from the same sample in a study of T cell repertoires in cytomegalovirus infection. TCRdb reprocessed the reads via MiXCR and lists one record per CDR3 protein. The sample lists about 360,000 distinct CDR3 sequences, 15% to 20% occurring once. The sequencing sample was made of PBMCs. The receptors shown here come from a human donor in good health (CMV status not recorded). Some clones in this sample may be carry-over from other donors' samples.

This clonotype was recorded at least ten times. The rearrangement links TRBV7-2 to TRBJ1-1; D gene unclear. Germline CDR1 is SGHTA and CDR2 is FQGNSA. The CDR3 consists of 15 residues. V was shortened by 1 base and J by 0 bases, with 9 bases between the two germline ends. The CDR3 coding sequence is TGTGCCAGCAGCTTAGTAGCGGCTATGAACACTGAAGCTTTCTTT. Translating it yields CASSLVAAMNTEAFF.

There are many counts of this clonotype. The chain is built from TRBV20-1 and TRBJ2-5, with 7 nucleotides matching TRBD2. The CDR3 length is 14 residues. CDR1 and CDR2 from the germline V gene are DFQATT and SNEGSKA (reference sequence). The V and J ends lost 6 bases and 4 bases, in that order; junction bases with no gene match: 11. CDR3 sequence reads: CSAPQRGLGETQYF. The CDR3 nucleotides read TGCAGTGCCCCCCAGCGGGGCCTCGGAGAGACCCAGTACTTC.

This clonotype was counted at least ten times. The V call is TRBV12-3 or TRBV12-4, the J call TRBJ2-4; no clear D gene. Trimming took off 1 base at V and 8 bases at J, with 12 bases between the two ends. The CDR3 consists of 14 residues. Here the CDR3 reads CASSLVLGSDIQYF. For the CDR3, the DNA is TGTGCCAGCAGTTTAGTTCTGGGTTCGGACATTCAGTACTTC.

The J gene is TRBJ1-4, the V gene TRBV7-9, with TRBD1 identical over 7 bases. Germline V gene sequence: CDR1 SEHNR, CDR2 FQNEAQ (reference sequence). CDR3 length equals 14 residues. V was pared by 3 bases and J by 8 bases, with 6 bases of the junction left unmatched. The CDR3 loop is CASSFSGGMEKLFF. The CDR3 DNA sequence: TGTGCCAGCAGCTTCTCAGGGGGAATGGAAAAACTGTTTTTT.

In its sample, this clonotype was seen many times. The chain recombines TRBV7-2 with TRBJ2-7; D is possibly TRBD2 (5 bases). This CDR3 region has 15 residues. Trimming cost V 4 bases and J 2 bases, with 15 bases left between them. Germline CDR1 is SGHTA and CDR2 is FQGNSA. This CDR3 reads CASSSSAGLAYEQYF. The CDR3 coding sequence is TGTGCCAGCAGCTCCAGTGCCGGACTTGCCTACGAGCAGTACTTC.

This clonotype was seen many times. This CDR3 is CASSLGIAEYNEQFF. Here the CDR3 DNA reads TGTGCCAGCAGCTTAGGGATAGCGGAGTACAATGAGCAGTTCTTC. The chain has TRBV7-9 and TRBJ2-1; weak D call: TRBD2 (6 bases). The V gene's germline CDR1 is SEHNR and CDR2 FQNEAQ (reference sequence). This CDR3 is built from 15 residues. The V end lost 1 base, the J end lost 4 bases, and 11 bases lay between the germline ends. Full variable domain (rest looked up from reference TRBV7-9 and TRBJ2-1): DTGVSQNPRHKITKRGQNVTFRCDPISEHNRLYWYRQTLGQGPEFLTYFQNEAQLEKSRLLSDRFSAERPKGSFSTLEIQRTEQGDSAMYLCASSLGIAEYNEQFFGPGTRLTVL.

The CDR3 region has the DNA TGTGCCAGCAGACTCACGGCAGGCGATGAGCAGTTCTTC. Translating gives CASRLTAGDEQFF. The chain combines TRBV6-2 or TRBV6-3 with TRBJ2-1; D not certain. V was cut by 6 bases and J by 8 bases, with 14 bases left in between. The CDR3 runs to 13 residues. Germline CDR1 and CDR2: MNHEY and SVGEGT.

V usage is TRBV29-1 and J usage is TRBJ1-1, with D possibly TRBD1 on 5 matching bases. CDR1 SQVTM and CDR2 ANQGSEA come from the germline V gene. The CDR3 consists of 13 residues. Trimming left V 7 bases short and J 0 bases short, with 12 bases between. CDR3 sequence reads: CSGGRIMNTEAFF. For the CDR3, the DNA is TGCAGCGGGGGACGGATTATGAACACTGAAGCTTTCTTT.

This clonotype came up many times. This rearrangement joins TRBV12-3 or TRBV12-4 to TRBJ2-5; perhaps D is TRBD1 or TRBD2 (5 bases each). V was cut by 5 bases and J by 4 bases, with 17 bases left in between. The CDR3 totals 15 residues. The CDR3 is CASSQTGTSGETQYF. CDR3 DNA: TGTGCCAGCAGTCAAACCGGGACCTCAGGAGAGACCCAGTACTTC.

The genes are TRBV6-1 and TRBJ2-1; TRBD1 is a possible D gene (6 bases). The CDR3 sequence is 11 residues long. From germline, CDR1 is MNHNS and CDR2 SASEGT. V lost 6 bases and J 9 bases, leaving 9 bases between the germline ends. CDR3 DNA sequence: TGTGCCAGCAGACAGGGTGTTGAGCAGTTCTTC. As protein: CASRQGVEQFF.

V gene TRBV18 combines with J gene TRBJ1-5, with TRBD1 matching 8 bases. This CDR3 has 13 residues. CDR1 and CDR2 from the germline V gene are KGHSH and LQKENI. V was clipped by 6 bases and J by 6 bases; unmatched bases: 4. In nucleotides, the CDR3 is TGTGCCAGCTCCGGACAGGGCGCTCAGCCCCAGCATTTT. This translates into CASSGQGAQPQHF.

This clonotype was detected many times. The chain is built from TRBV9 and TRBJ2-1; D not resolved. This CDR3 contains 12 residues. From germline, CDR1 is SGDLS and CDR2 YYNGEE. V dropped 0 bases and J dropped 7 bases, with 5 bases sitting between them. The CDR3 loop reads CASSVEPNEQFF. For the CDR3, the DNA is TGTGCCAGCAGCGTAGAACCGAATGAGCAGTTCTTC.

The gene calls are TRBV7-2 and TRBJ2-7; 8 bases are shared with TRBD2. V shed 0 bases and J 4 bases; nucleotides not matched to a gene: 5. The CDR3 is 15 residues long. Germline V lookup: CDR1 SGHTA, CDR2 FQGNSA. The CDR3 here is CASSLAGLGGYEQYF. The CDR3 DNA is TGTGCCAGCAGCTTAGCGGGACTAGGAGGTTACGAGCAGTACTTC. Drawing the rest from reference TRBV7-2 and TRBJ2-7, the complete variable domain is GAGVSQSPSNKVTEKGKDVELRCDPISGHTALYWYRQSLGQGLEFLIYFQGNSAPDKSGLPSDRFSAERTGGSVSTLTIQRTQQEDSAVYLCASSLAGLGGYEQYFGPGTRLTVT.

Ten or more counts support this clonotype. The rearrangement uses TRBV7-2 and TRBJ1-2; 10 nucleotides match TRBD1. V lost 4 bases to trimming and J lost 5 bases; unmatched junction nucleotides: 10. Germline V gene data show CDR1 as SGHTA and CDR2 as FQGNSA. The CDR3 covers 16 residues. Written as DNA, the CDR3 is TGTGCCAGCAGCTCTTCGACCGGGACAGGGGCTTATGGCTACACCTTC. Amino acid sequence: CASSSSTGTGAYGYTF. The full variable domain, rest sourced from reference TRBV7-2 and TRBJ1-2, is GAGVSQSPSNKVTEKGKDVELRCDPISGHTALYWYRQSLGQGLEFLIYFQGNSAPDKSGLPSDRFSAERTGGSVSTLTIQRTQQEDSAVYLCASSSSTGTGAYGYTFGSGTRLTVV.

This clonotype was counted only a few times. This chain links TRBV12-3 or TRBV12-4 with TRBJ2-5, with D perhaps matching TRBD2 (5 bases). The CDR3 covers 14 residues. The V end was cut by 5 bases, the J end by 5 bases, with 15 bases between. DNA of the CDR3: TGTGCCAGCAGTACTCGACGGGATGGGGAGACCCAGTACTTC. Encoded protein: CASSTRRDGETQYF.

The CDR3 sequence: CASSPGNFRINEQFF. For the CDR3, the DNA is TGTGCCAGCAGCCCCGGCAATTTCAGGATTAATGAGCAGTTCTTC. This chain uses TRBV11-2 with TRBJ2-1; D ambiguous. V was pared by 5 bases and J by 7 bases, with 18 bases between. Per the germline V gene, CDR1 is SGHAT and CDR2 is FQNNGV. The CDR3 sequence is 15 residues long.

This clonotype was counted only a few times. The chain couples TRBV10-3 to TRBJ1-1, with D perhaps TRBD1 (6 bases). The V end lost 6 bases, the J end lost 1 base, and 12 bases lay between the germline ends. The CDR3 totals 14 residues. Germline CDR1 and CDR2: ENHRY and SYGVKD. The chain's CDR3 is CAIRMGAGNTEAFF. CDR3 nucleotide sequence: TGTGCCATCAGAATGGGGGCAGGGAACACTGAAGCTTTCTTT.

This CDR3 is CSATTGPGKETQYF. CDR3 nucleotides: TGCAGTGCCACGACGGGACCCGGGAAAGAGACCCAGTACTTC. The V and J genes are TRBV20-1 and TRBJ2-5; the D call may be TRBD1 or TRBD2 (5 bases each). Trimming took off 6 bases at V and 3 bases at J, with 17 bases between the two ends. CDR1 DFQATT and CDR2 SNEGSKA come from the germline V gene (reference sequence). CDR3 length equals 14 residues.

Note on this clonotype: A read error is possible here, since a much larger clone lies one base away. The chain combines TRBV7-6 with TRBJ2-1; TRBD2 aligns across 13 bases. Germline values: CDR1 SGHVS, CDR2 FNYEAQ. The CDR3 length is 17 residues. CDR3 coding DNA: TGTGCCAGCAGCCGCTTTGGACTAGCGGGAGCGGTGGATGAGCGGTTCTTC. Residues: CASSRFGLAGAVDERFF.

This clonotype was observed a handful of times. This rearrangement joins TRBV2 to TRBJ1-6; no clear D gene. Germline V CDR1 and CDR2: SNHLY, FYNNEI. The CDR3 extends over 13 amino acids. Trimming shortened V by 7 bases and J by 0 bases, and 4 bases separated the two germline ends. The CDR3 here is CASKSSYNSPLHF. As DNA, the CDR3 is TGTGCCAGCAAGAGCTCCTATAATTCACCCCTCCACTTT.

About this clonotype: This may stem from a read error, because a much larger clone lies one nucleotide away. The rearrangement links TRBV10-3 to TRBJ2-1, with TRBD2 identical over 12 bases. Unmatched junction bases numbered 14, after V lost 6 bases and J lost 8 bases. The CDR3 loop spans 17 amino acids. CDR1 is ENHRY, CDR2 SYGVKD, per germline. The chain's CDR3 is CAIRDSGLAGKEDEQFF. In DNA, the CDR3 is TGTGCCATCAGAGATTCCGGACTAGCGGGAAAAGAGGATGAGCAGTTCTTC.

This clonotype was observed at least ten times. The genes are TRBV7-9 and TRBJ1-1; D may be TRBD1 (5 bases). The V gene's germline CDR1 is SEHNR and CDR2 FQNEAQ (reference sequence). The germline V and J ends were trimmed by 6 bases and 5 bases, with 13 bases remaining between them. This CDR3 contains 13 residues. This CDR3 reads CASRAGRQTEAFF. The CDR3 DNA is TGTGCCAGCAGGGCGGGGCGTCAAACTGAAGCTTTCTTT.

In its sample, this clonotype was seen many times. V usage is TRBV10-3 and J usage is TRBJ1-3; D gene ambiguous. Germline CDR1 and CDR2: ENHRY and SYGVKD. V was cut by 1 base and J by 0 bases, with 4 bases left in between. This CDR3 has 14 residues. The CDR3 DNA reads TGTGCCATCAGTGAGTGGCCCTCTGGAAACACCATATATTTT. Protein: CAISEWPSGNTIYF.

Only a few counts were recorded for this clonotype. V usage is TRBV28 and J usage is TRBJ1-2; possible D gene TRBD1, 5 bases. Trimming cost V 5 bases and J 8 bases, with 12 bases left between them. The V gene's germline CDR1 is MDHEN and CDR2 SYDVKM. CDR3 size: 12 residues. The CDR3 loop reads CASSPGSWGYTF. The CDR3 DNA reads TGTGCCAGCAGTCCAGGGAGTTGGGGCTACACCTTC.

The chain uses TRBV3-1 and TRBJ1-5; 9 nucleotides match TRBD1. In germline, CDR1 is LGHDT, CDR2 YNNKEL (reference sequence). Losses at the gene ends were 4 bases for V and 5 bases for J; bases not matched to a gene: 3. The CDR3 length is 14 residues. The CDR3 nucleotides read TGTGCCAGCAGCCTACAGGGGGCGGATCAGCCCCAGCATTTT. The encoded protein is CASSLQGADQPQHF.

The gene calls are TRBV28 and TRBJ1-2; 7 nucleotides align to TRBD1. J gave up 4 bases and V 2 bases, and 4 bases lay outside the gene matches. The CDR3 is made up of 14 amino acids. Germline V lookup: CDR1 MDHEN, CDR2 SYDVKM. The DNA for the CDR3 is TGTGCCAGCAGTTTAACGACAGGGACCTATGGCTACACCTTC. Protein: CASSLTTGTYGYTF.

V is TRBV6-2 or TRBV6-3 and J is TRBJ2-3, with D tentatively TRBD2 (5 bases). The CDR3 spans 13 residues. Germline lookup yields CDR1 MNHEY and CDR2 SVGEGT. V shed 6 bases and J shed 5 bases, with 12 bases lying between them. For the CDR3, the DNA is TGTGCCAGCAGGAGGGCCCTGGGAGATACGCAGTATTTT. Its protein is CASRRALGDTQYF.

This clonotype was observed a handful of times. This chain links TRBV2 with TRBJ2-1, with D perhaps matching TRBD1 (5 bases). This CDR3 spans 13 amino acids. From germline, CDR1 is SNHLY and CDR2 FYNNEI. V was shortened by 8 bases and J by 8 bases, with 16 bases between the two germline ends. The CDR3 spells CASGQGSYDEQFF. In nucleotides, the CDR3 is TGTGCCAGCGGGCAGGGAAGTTACGATGAGCAGTTCTTC.

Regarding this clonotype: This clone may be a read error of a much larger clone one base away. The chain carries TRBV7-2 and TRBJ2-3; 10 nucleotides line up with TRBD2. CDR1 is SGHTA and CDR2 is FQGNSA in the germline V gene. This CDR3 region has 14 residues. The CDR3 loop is CASSPGLAIDTQDF. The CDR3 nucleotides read TGTGCCAGCAGCCCGGGACTAGCGATAGATACGCAGGATTTT.